Detailed here is one TCR beta chain. It has no known antigen specificity. Base qualities were left out, and no much larger clone turns up one base away. V and J lose 3 bases and 7 bases, and a span of 17 bases separates them. The CDR3 measures 15 amino acids from cysteine to phenylalanine. Only the CDR3 region is kept as DNA, spanning 45 bases read in frame from base 1. The germline V gene (reference sequence) sets CDR1 to SGHNT and CDR2 to YYREEE. Genomic DNA was extracted from sorted cells for sequencing of the TCRbeta CDR3 region. The immunoSEQ Assay was used for sequencing of TCRbeta CDR3 regions. The clones in this table, taken by TCRdb from immuneACCESS, are in-frame only. Not every clone is retained; where verified, under half of the shortfall comes from an unresolved V gene, and the cause of the rest is unknown. The sample table shows tens of thousands of clones, and roughly 90% are seen once. Of the sample, 0.55% to 0.7% is held by the ten largest clones.

The trial excluded patients who had a history of autoimmune disease or were on systemic immunosuppression. In every dose cohort, peripheral blood was drawn for TCR sequencing at baseline, cycle 4 day 1, and cycle 7 day 1. The samples were drawn from a first-in-human, open-label, multicenter phase I dose-escalation trial of ivuxolimab. Adults with locally advanced or metastatic head and neck squamous cell, hepatocellular, melanoma or renal cell carcinoma were enrolled in the trial. Before TCR sequencing, CD4+ T cells and CD8+ T cells from peripheral blood were sorted into separate populations. This sample was included in a study of OX40 agonist ivuxolimab in advanced cancers. In terms of the full investigation: The costimulatory receptor OX40 (CD134) was targeted by ivuxolimab, a fully human IgG2 agonistic monoclonal antibody. Intravenous ivuxolimab was administered to patients every 2 weeks at six dose levels: 0.01, 0.1, 0.3, 1.5, 3 and 10 mg/kg. Of the 50 to 55 patients in dose escalation, some 20 had hepatocellular carcinoma, roughly 15 had melanoma, 9 had renal cell carcinoma and 9 had head and neck cancer. In the dose-escalation cohort, over 65% of patients were male, and the mean age was approximately 64 years, with a range of roughly 23 to 85. Prior anti-PD-1, anti-PD-L1 or anti-CTLA-4 therapy was permitted, and checkpoint inhibitors had been received by roughly 42% of dose-escalation patients. Partial responses occurred in three dose-escalation patients, of whom one had hepatocellular carcinoma and two had cutaneous melanoma. Peripheral TCRbeta sequencing was intended to test whether TCR sequence diversity was altered and clonal T-cell expansion was caused by ivuxolimab. The monotherapy dose-escalation portion (N ≈ 52 patients) of the phase I ivuxolimab trial is reported in the paper.

Study-level results and caveats: At doses of 0.1 to 3.0 mg/kg, clonal expansion of both CD4+ and CD8+ blood T cells was observed from baseline to week 6. Partial responders in the 0.1-3.0 mg/kg groups had among the lowest normalized peripheral clonal expansion, especially among CD8+ T cells. Which antigens the clonally expanded peripheral T cells were specific for was not determined. Low levels of normalized T-cell clonal expansion were also seen in some nonresponding patients. After ivuxolimab, expanded clones were on average more numerous among CD8+ T cells than among CD4+ T cells.

The chain uses TRBV5-4 and TRBJ2-1; possibly the D gene is TRBD2, per 7 matching bases. This TCR derives from an adult with an advanced solid tumor such as melanoma, head and neck, liver or kidney cancer. The sequencing here drew on CD4+ or CD8+ T cells sorted from blood, taken in a trial of the OX40 agonist ivuxolimab. The DNA sequence is TGTGCCAGCAGCTGGGGGGGGCTTAGCCCGAATGAGCAGTTCTTC. Its translation is CASSWGGLSPNEQFF.